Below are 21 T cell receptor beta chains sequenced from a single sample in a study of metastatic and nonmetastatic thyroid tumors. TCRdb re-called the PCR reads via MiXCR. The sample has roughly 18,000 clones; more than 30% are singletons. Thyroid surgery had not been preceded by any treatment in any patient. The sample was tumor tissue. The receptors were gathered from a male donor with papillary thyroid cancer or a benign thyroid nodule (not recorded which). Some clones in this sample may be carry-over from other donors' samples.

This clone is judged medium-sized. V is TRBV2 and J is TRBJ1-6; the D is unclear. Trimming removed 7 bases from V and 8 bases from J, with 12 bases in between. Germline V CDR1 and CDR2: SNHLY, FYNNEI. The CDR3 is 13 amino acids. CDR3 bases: TGTGCCAGCAAACGTTCCCGGGATTCACCCCTCCACTTT. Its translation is CASKRSRDSPLHF.

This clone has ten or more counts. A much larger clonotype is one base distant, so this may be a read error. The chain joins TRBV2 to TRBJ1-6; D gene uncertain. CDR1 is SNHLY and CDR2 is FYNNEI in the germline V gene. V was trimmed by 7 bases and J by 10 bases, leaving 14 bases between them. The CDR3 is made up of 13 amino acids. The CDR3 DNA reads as TGTGCCAGCAAACGTTCCCGGGAGTCACCCCTCCACTTT. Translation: CASKRSRESPLHF. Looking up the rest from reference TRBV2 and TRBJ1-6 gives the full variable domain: EPEVTQTPSHQVTQMGQEVILRCVPISNHLYFYWYRQILGQKVEFLVSFYNNEISEKSEIFDDQFSVERPDGSNFTLKIRSTKLEDSAMYFCASKRSRESPLHFGNGTRLTVT.

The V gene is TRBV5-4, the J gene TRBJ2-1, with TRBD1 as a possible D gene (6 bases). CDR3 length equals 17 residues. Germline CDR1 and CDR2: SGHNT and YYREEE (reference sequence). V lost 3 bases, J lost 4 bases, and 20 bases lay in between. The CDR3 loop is CASSSGRRGISYNEQFF. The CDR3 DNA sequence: TGTGCCAGCAGCTCCGGCCGTAGGGGGATCAGTTACAATGAGCAGTTCTTC. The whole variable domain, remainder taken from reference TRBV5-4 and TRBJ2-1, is ETGVTQSPTHLIKTRGQQVTLRCSSQSGHNTVSWYQQALGQGPQFIFQYYREEENGRGNFPPRFSGLQFPNYSSELNVNALELDDSALYLCASSSGRRGISYNEQFFGPGTRLTVL.

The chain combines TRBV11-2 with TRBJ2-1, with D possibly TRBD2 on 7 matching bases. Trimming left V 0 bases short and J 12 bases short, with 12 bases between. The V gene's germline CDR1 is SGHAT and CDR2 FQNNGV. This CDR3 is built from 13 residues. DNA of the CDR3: TGTGCCAGCAGCTTAGAAAAGGGGGGGCGGCAGTTCTTC. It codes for CASSLEKGGRQFF.

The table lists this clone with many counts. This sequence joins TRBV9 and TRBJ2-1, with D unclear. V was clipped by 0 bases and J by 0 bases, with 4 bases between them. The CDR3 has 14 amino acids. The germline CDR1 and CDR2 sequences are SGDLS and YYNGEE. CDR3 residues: CASSVAYSYNEQFF. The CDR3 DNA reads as TGTGCCAGCAGCGTAGCATACTCCTACAATGAGCAGTTCTTC.

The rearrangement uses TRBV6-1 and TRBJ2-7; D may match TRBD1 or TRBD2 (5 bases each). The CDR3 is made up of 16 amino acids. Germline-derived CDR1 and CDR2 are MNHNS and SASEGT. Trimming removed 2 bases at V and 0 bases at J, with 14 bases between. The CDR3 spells CASSEWGRGASYEQYF. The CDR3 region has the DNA TGTGCCAGCAGTGAATGGGGCAGAGGGGCCTCCTACGAGCAGTACTTC.

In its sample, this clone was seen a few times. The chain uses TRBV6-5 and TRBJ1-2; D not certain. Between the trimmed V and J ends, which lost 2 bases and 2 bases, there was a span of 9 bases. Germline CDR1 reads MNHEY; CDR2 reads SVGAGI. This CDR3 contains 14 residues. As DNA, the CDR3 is TGTGCCAGCAGTTACGGACTCGGGAACTATGGCTACACCTTC. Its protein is CASSYGLGNYGYTF.

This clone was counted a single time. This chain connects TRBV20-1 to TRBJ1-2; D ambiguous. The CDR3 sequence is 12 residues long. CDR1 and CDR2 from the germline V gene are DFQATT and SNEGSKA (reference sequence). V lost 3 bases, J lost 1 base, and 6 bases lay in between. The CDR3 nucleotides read TGCAGTGCTAGCCCAGTTAACTATGGCTACACCTTC. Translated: CSASPVNYGYTF.

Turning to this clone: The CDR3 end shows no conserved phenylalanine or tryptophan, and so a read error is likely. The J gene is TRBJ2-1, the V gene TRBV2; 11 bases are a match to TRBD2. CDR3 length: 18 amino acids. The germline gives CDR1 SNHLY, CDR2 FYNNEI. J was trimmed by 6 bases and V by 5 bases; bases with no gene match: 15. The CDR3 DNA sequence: TGTGCCAGCAGTACCAAGACTAGCGGGAACCCTACCTTCAATGAGCAGTTCTTA. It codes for CASSTKTSGNPTFNEQFL.

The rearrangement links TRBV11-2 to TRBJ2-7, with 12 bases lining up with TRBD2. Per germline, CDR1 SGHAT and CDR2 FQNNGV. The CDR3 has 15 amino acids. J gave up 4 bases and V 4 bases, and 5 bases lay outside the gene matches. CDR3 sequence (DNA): TGTGCCAGCAGCTCCTCTAGCGGGAGGGTTTACGAGCAGTACTTC. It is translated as CASSSSSGRVYEQYF.

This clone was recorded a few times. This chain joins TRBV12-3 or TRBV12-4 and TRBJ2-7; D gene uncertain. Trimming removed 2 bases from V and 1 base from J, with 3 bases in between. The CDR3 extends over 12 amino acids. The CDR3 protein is CASSLRSYEQYF. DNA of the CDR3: TGTGCCAGCAGTTTACGATCCTACGAGCAGTACTTC.

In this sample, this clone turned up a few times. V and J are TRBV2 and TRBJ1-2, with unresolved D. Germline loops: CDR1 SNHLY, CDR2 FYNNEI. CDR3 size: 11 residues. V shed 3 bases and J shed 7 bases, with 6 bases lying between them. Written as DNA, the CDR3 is TGTGCCAGCAGTGAGGGATTTGGCTACACCTTC. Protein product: CASSEGFGYTF.

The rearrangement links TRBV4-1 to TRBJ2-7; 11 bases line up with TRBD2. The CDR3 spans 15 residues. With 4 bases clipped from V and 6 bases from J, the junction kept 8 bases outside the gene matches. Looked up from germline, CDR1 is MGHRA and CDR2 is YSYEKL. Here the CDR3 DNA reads TGCGCCAGCAGCCGCGCCGGGACTAGCGGTAGCGAGCAGTACTTC. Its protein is CASSRAGTSGSEQYF.

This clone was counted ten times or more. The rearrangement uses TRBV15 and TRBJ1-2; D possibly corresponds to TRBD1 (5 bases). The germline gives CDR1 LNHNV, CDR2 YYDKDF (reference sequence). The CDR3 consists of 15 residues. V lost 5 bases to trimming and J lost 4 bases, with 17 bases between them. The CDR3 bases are TGTGCCACCAGCCCCCGGGGAAGGGGAGGCTATGGCTACACCTTC. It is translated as CATSPRGRGGYGYTF.

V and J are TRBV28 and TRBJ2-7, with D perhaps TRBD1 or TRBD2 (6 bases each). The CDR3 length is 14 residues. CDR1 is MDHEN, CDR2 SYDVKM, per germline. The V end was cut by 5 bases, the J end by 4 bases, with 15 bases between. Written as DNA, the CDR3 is TGTGCCAGCAGTCCCTCGGGGGCAGAGTACGAGCAGTACTTC. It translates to CASSPSGAEYEQYF. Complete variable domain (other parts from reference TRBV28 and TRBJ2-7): DVKVTQSSRYLVKRTGEKVFLECVQDMDHENMFWYRQDPGLGLRLIYFSYDVKMKEKGDIPEGYSVSREKKERFSLILESASTNQTSMYLCASSPSGAEYEQYFGPGTRLTVT.

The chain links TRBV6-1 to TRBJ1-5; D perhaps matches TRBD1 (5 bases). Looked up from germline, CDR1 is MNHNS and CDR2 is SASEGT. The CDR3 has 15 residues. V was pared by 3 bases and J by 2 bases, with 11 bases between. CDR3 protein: CASSDWDGGNQPQHF. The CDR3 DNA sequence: TGTGCCAGCAGTGATTGGGACGGGGGCAATCAGCCCCAGCATTTT.

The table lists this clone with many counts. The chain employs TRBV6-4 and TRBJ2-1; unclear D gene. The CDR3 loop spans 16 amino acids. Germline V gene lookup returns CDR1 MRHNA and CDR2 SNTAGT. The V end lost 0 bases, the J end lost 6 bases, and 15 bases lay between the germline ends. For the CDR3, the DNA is TGTGCCAGCAGTGACTCGTCCCTTCCCCCCCGCAATGAGCAGTTCTTC. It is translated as CASSDSSLPPRNEQFF.

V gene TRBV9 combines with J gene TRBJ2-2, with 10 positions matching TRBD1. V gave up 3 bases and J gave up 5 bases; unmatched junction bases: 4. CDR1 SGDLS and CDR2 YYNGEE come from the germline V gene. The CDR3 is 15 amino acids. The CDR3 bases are TGTGCCAGCAGCGAGAGGACAGGGGGTACCGGGGAGCTGTTTTTT. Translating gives CASSERTGGTGELFF.

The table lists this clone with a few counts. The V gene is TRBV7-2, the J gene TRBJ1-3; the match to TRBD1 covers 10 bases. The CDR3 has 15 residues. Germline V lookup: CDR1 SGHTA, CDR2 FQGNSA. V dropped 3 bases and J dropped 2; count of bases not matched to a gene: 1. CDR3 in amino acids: CASSFGTGAGNTIYF. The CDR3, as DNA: TGTGCCAGCAGCTTTGGGACAGGGGCTGGAAACACCATATATTTT.

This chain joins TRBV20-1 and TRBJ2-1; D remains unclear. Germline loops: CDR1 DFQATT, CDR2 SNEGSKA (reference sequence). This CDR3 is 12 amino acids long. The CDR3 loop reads CRIAPVDNEQFF. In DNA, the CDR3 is TGCAGGATTGCACCAGTCGACAATGAGCAGTTCTTC.

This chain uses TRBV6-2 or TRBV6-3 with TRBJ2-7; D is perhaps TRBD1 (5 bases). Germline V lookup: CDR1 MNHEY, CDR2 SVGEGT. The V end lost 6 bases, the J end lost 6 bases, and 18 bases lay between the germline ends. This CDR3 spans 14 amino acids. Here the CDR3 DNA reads TGTGCCAGCAGGGAACAGGTACTTGGGTCCGAGCAGTACTTC. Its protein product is CASREQVLGSEQYF.